Listed here are 9 T cell receptor beta chains from one sample, sequenced in a study of shared clonotypes between healthy human individuals. Using immunoSEQ multiplex PCR, the repertoire was profiled, and TCRdb retains in-frame clones only, with some absent. Of some 2 million clones detected, 85% to 95% appear once; the ten largest clones hold 0.1% to 0.15%. The sample taken for sequencing was naive CD4+ T cells sorted from blood. Noted subset: CD45RA+ positively selected. The receptors derive from a young man in good health.

In this sample, this clone turned up once. The chain has TRBV7-2 and TRBJ2-4; 7 nucleotides line up with TRBD1. The length of the CDR3 is 18 residues. Germline CDR1 is SGHTA and CDR2 is FQGNSA. J was trimmed by 1 base and V by 5 bases; bases with no gene match: 14. CDR3 in DNA: TGTGCCAGCAGCCCCAGTCCACCCACAGGGGTGGCCAAAAACATTCAGTACTTC. It specifies CASSPSPPTGVAKNIQYF.

The gene calls are TRBV19 and TRBJ2-7, with TRBD2 matching 8 bases. Germline V gene lookup returns CDR1 LNHDA and CDR2 SQIVND (reference sequence). V shed 5 bases and J 2 bases; nucleotides not matched to a gene: 8. The CDR3 is 15 residues long. The CDR3 DNA reads as TGTGCCAGTAGTCTTCTTGCGGGAGGAACCTACGAGCAGTACTTC. Translating it yields CASSLLAGGTYEQYF.

The V and J genes are TRBV7-9 and TRBJ2-5, with 7 bases lining up with TRBD1. CDR3 size: 15 residues. V lost 3 bases to trimming and J lost 2 bases; unmatched junction nucleotides: 6. Per the germline V gene, CDR1 is SEHNR and CDR2 is FQNEAQ (reference sequence). The CDR3 bases are TGTGCCAGCAGCTTTAGGACAGGTCTGCAAGAGACCCAGTACTTC. Residues: CASSFRTGLQETQYF.

The CDR3 DNA sequence: TGTGCCAGTAGGCCTGGACTGAACCTTGGCACCGGGGAGCTGTTTTTT. It codes for CASRPGLNLGTGELFF. The chain carries TRBV19 and TRBJ2-2, with D tentatively TRBD2 (5 bases). There are 16 residues in the CDR3. Trimming left V 6 bases short and J 4 bases short, with 18 bases between. CDR1 LNHDA and CDR2 SQIVND come from the germline V gene (reference sequence).

In the case of this clone: The same CDR3 is also encoded by other DNA sequences in this sample. V is TRBV11-3 and J is TRBJ2-7; D possibly corresponds to TRBD2 (5 bases). V lost 2 bases, J lost 4 bases, and 9 bases lay in between. The CDR3 has 13 amino acids. Germline assignment: CDR1 SGHNT and CDR2 YENEEA. The CDR3 DNA sequence: TGTGCCAGCAGCTTACGAGGGTCGTACGAGCAGTACTTC. This translates into CASSLRGSYEQYF.

This rearrangement joins TRBV7-2 to TRBJ1-5, with a possible D match to TRBD1 (6 bases). V was clipped by 4 bases and J by 0 bases, with 19 bases between them. Germline CDR1 reads SGHTA; CDR2 reads FQGNSA. This CDR3 is built from 18 residues. The DNA for the CDR3 is TGTGCCAGCAGCTCCCGGGGGGGGACAACCTATAGCAATCAGCCCCAGCATTTT. Amino acid sequence: CASSSRGGTTYSNQPQHF.

This clone was picked up one time. This chain uses TRBV7-2 with TRBJ2-3; the match to TRBD2 covers 8 bases. The germline V gene encodes CDR1 SGHTA and CDR2 FQGNSA. The CDR3 loop spans 15 amino acids. The J segment lost 1 base and the V segment lost 4 bases, leaving 4 bases of the junction unmatched. For the CDR3, the DNA is TGTGCCAGCAGCTATAGCGGGGCTGGCACAGATACGCAGTATTTT. Translated, it gives CASSYSGAGTDTQYF.

The J gene is TRBJ2-7, the V gene TRBV20-1; D is uncertain. Germline CDR1 DFQATT, CDR2 SNEGSKA (reference sequence). The V end lost 6 bases, the J end lost 4 bases, and 7 bases lay between the germline ends. This CDR3 is 10 amino acids long. CDR3 protein: CSAILYEQYF. CDR3 DNA sequence: TGCAGTGCCATCTTATACGAGCAGTACTTC.

Note on this clone: Being one base from a much bigger clone, this may be a read error. Additional DNA sequences in this sample encode the identical CDR3. This chain uses TRBV6-5 with TRBJ2-7; the match to TRBD2 covers 8 bases. The CDR3 runs to 13 residues. CDR1 and CDR2 (germline): MNHEY, SVGAGI. With 6 bases clipped from V and 0 bases from J, the junction kept 1 base outside the gene matches. CDR3: CASRSGSSYEQYF. CDR3 in DNA: TGTGCCAGCAGGAGCGGGAGCTCCTACGAGCAGTACTTC.